A single sample gave rise to the 10 T cell receptor beta chains below, sequenced in a study of T-cell reconstitution after alpha-beta-depleted transplantation in children. Preparation of the TCRbeta library used unique molecular identifiers. In TCRdb, the PCR reads were re-called with MiXCR into one record per CDR3 protein. This sample has some 120,000 distinct CDR3 sequences, with 20% to 25% found just once. The sequencing used PBMCs, mostly from graft donor cells, collected 180 days after TCRalphabeta/CD19-depleted stem cell transplant. The receptors here all came from a male patient aged 2-15 years who had a stem cell transplant for chronic granulomatous disease, so the T cells may come from the graft donor.

Ten or more counts support this clonotype. The chain couples TRBV5-5 to TRBJ1-1; D uncertain. The V end lost 10 bases, the J end lost 3 bases, and 10 bases lay between the germline ends. From germline, CDR1 is SGHKS and CDR2 YYEKEE (reference sequence). This CDR3 contains 11 residues. In nucleotides, the CDR3 is TGTGCCTCCCAACGGGACACTGAAGCTTTCTTT. Amino acid sequence: CASQRDTEAFF.

The chain is built from TRBV28 and TRBJ2-7; 7 bases are a match to TRBD2. Germline V gives CDR1 MDHEN, CDR2 SYDVKM. The CDR3 loop spans 12 amino acids. V lost 6 bases to trimming and J lost 4 bases; unmatched junction nucleotides: 3. The CDR3 region is CASRWREYEQYF. The CDR3 DNA reads TGTGCCAGCAGGTGGCGGGAGTACGAGCAGTACTTC. Variable domain in full (rest from reference TRBV28 and TRBJ2-7): DVKVTQSSRYLVKRTGEKVFLECVQDMDHENMFWYRQDPGLGLRLIYFSYDVKMKEKGDIPEGYSVSREKKERFSLILESASTNQTSMYLCASRWREYEQYFGPGTRLTVT.

This clonotype was seen many times. This chain joins TRBV7-2 and TRBJ2-2; D gene unclear. This CDR3 comprises 16 residues. Trimming took 5 bases from V and 3 from J, leaving 16 bases between them. Germline-derived CDR1 and CDR2 are SGHTA and FQGNSA. CDR3 in amino acids: CASSKQSTTHTGELFF. The CDR3 nucleotides read TGTGCCAGCAGCAAACAATCGACGACGCACACCGGGGAGCTGTTTTTT.

The rearrangement uses TRBV5-5 and TRBJ1-1, with D possibly being TRBD1 (5 bases). Trimming took 4 bases from V and 7 from J, leaving 11 bases between them. The CDR3 is 12 amino acids. Germline CDR1 and CDR2: SGHKS and YYEKEE (reference sequence). The CDR3 coding sequence is TGTGCCAGCAGCCCGGGACTGAATGAAGCTTTCTTT. This encodes CASSPGLNEAFF. The full variable domain, its missing parts supplied by reference TRBV5-5 and TRBJ1-1, is DAGVTQSPTHLIKTRGQQVTLRCSPISGHKSVSWYQQVLGQGPQFIFQYYEKEERGRGNFPDRFSARQFPNYSSELNVNALLLGDSALYLCASSPGLNEAFFGQGTRLTVV.

This clonotype was seen at least ten times. V gene TRBV12-3 or TRBV12-4 combines with J gene TRBJ2-3; 7 bases map to TRBD2. CDR3 size: 15 residues. The V and J ends lost 5 bases and 6 bases, in that order; junction bases with no gene match: 11. CDR3: CASSPPTSLYDTQYF. DNA for the CDR3: TGTGCCAGCAGTCCCCCGACTAGCTTGTATGATACGCAGTATTTT.

For this clonotype: This may be a read error: a much more frequent sequence differs by one nucleotide. The V and J genes are TRBV7-2 and TRBJ2-3, with D uncertain. Between the trimmed V and J ends, which lost 6 bases and 2 bases, there was a span of 6 bases. Germline V gives CDR1 SGHTA, CDR2 FQGNSA. This CDR3 has 12 residues. The CDR3 sequence: CASSLHTDTQYF. The CDR3 nucleotides read TGTGCCAGCAGTCTCCACACAGATACGCAGTATTTT.

By its share, this clonotype is medium-sized (0.01 to 0.1%). V usage is TRBV20-1 and J usage is TRBJ2-3, with unresolved D. The CDR3 covers 11 residues. Deletions cut 5 bases from V and 6 bases from J, with 9 bases between. CDR1 and CDR2 (germline): DFQATT, SNEGSKA (reference sequence). CDR3: CSAPHADTQYF. CDR3 bases: TGCAGTGCTCCCCACGCTGATACGCAGTATTTT.

This clonotype was found a few times. The chain carries TRBV12-3 or TRBV12-4 and TRBJ2-4, with D maybe TRBD1 (6 bases). The CDR3 consists of 14 residues. V gave up 1 base and J gave up 9 bases, with 13 bases separating them. CDR3 protein: CASSLVTGQGIQYF. The CDR3, as DNA: TGTGCCAGCAGTTTAGTGACAGGTCAGGGCATTCAGTACTTC.

As DNA, the CDR3 is TGTGCCAGCAGCCAAGGCATCGGGAGCGCCTACAATGAGCAGTTCTTC. This gives the protein CASSQGIGSAYNEQFF. The chain carries TRBV14 and TRBJ2-1; D is perhaps TRBD2 (6 bases). CDR3 length equals 16 residues. V was cut by 1 base and J by 2 bases, with 12 bases left in between. The V gene's germline CDR1 is SGHDN and CDR2 FVKESK.

This clonotype was recorded many times. This sequence joins TRBV11-2 and TRBJ1-6; 12 bases are shared with TRBD1. V trimming: 4 bases; J trimming: 7 bases; junction bases outside the gene matches: 8. The CDR3 contains 17 residues. CDR1 and CDR2 (germline): SGHAT, FQNNGV. CDR3 nucleotide sequence: TGTGCCAGCAGCTCTGAGTGGGACAGGGGGCAAAATTCACCCCTCCACTTT. This sequence encodes CASSSEWDRGQNSPLHF.